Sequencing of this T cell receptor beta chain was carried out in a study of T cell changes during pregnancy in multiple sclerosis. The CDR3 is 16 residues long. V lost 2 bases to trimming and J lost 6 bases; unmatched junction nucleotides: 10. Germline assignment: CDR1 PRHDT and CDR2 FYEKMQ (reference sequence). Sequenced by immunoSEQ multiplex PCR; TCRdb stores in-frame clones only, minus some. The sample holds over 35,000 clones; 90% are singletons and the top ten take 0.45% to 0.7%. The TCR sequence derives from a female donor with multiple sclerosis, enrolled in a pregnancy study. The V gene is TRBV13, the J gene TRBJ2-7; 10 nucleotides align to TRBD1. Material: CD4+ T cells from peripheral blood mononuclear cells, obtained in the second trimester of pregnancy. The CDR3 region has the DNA TGTGCCAGCAGCTTAAATTTGCGGACAGGGGGTGCCGAGCAGTACTTC. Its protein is CASSLNLRTGGAEQYF.